A selection of T cell receptor beta chains follows, all from one sample in a study of beta chain features in type 1 diabetes. Repertoires were generated with immunoSEQ multiplex PCR, while TCRdb's copy carries only in-frame clones and drops some. Among about 700,000 clones, roughly 13% were seen once, and the ten largest hold 0.02% to 0.025%. Sequencing was carried out using naive CD4+ T cells from blood. All receptors derive from a man in his late teens or twenties with type 1 diabetes. The CDR3 runs from the conserved cysteine through the conserved F or W. Fields, in order: V gene, D gene, J gene, clone size, CDR3 DNA, CDR3 protein. The D gene is left open where the match is weak. The size entry is marked missing in some rows and otherwise reads once, few, many or a size class.

v_gene: TRBV10-3
d_gene: -
j_gene: TRBJ2-3
abundance: few
CDR3nt: TGTGCCATCAGTGAGCAGGGGGATACGCAGTATTTT
CDR3aa: CAISEQGDTQYF

v_gene: TRBV5-1
d_gene: TRBD1
j_gene: TRBJ1-1
abundance: -
CDR3nt: TGCGCCAGCAGCGCGGGGACAGGGATCGCTGAAGCTTTCTTT
CDR3aa: CASSAGTGIAEAFF

v_gene: TRBV5-4
d_gene: -
j_gene: TRBJ2-1
abundance: few
CDR3nt: TGTGCCAGCGATACTTCGGACCTATCAAACAATGAGCAGTTCTTC
CDR3aa: CASDTSDLSNNEQFF

v_gene: TRBV29-1
d_gene: TRBD2
j_gene: TRBJ2-2
abundance: -
CDR3nt: TGCAGCGTACTAGCGGGATCGCCCGGGGAGCTGTTTTTT
CDR3aa: CSVLAGSPGELFF

v_gene: TRBV7-2
d_gene: -
j_gene: TRBJ2-1
abundance: -
CDR3nt: TGTGCCAGCAGCCTCCTACCGGGGGTATTCTACAATGAGCAGTTCTTC
CDR3aa: CASSLLPGVFYNEQFF

v_gene: TRBV14
d_gene: -
j_gene: TRBJ2-1
abundance: many
CDR3nt: TGTGCCAGCAGCCAAGATCTGCCTCCTAATGAGCAGTTCTTC
CDR3aa: CASSQDLPPNEQFF

v_gene: TRBV7-2
d_gene: -
j_gene: TRBJ2-7
abundance: -
CDR3nt: TGTGCCAGCAGCCCCAACTACGAGCAGTACTTC
CDR3aa: CASSPNYEQYF

v_gene: TRBV5-6
d_gene: -
j_gene: TRBJ2-5
abundance: few
CDR3nt: TGTGCCAGCAGCCTACGGAGGGGTGGAGAGACCCAGTACTTC
CDR3aa: CASSLRRGGETQYF

v_gene: TRBV29-1
d_gene: -
j_gene: TRBJ2-7
abundance: -
CDR3nt: TGCAGCGTTGAAGTAGGTCCTTACGAGCAGTACTTC
CDR3aa: CSVEVGPYEQYF

v_gene: TRBV29-1
d_gene: -
j_gene: TRBJ1-3
abundance: -
CDR3nt: TGCAGCGTTGATGACGGACCTCGGGGAACTGGAAACACCATATATTTT
CDR3aa: CSVDDGPRGTGNTIYF

v_gene: TRBV18
d_gene: -
j_gene: TRBJ1-2
abundance: -
CDR3nt: TGTGCCAGCTCTCACGTGTTGGAGGGTTGGGGCTACACCTTC
CDR3aa: CASSHVLEGWGYTF

v_gene: TRBV9
d_gene: -
j_gene: TRBJ1-4
abundance: -
CDR3nt: TGTGCCAGCAGCACACGACGAACAGGGTTCGAATCGGGAAAACTGTTTTTT
CDR3aa: CASSTRRTGFESGKLFF

v_gene: TRBV4-1
d_gene: -
j_gene: TRBJ1-4
abundance: -
CDR3nt: TGCGCCAGCAGCCAAGTCGACAGAAACAATGAAAAACTGTTTTTT
CDR3aa: CASSQVDRNNEKLFF

v_gene: TRBV5-1
d_gene: -
j_gene: TRBJ2-3
abundance: -
CDR3nt: TGCGCCAGCAGCTTGAGGACGGATTCTAGCACAGATACGCAGTATTTT
CDR3aa: CASSLRTDSSTDTQYF

v_gene: TRBV7-2
d_gene: TRBD1
j_gene: TRBJ2-7
abundance: few
CDR3nt: TGTGCCAGCAGCTCTAGGCCGCAAGGACAGGGCATCTACGAGCAGTACTTC
CDR3aa: CASSSRPQGQGIYEQYF

v_gene: TRBV5-4
d_gene: TRBD2
j_gene: TRBJ2-2
abundance: -
CDR3nt: TGTGCCAGCAGCTTGGATACTAGCGGCACCGGGGAGCTGTTTTTT
CDR3aa: CASSLDTSGTGELFF